This T cell receptor beta chain is from a study of beta chain features in type 1 diabetes. Expressed TCRB transcripts got sequenced, as all isolated RNA was reverse transcribed. Using immunoSEQ multiplex PCR, the repertoire was profiled, and TCRdb retains in-frame clones only, with some absent. Here the sample spans roughly 240,000 clones, over 12% being singletons. This clone was counted between two and nine times. Germline V lookup: CDR1 SGHTA, CDR2 FQGNSA. The junction had 9 bases not matched to a gene; V was cut back by 4 bases and J by 1 base. There are 19 residues in the CDR3. The sequence was collected from a woman in her forties in good health. Input material: naive CD4+ T cells from blood. The chain has TRBV7-2 and TRBJ2-1; TRBD2 matches 14 bases. The CDR3 sequence is CASSSPLTSGGGSYNEQFF. CDR3 coding DNA: TGTGCCAGCAGCTCCCCACTGACTAGCGGGGGGGGATCCTACAATGAGCAGTTCTTC.